A selection of T cell receptor beta chains follows, all from one sample in a study of blood T cell repertoires in COVID-19. The repertoire was sequenced with immunoSEQ multiplex PCR; TCRdb's copy has only in-frame clones and lacks some. The data show around 400,000 clones, more than 85% seen once. The sample comprised PBMCs or T cells enriched from blood (not recorded which). Every receptor here comes from a middle-aged woman who had been exposed to COVID-19. The CDR3 runs from the conserved cysteine through the conserved F or W. The D gene is left open where the match is weak. Size tells how often a clone was seen (once, few, many) or the class of an expanded clone, and some rows leave it out.

>NA|TRBV5-1|few|TRBJ1-1
CASSPKRNTEAFF
TGCGCCAGCAGCCCAAAGAGGAACACTGAAGCTTTCTTT
>TRBD1|TRBV27|NA|TRBJ1-6
CASSFAWRQGVSPLHF
TGTGCCAGCAGTTTCGCGTGGAGACAGGGGGTTTCACCCCTCCACTTT
>TRBD1|TRBV19|NA|TRBJ1-1
CASKNRGTTEAFF
TGTGCCAGCAAAAACAGGGGGACCACTGAAGCTTTCTTT
>NA|TRBV21-1|NA|TRBJ1-1
CASSTQGTAGNTEAFF
TGTGCCAGCAGCACACAAGGGACAGCGGGGAACACTGAAGCTTTCTTT
>NA|TRBV25-1|NA|TRBJ1-2
CASSEYSRGGGYTF
TGTGCCAGCAGTGAATATAGCAGGGGTGGTGGCTACACCTTC
>TRBD1|TRBV7-9|NA|TRBJ1-5
CASSSTGVGNQPQHF
TGTGCCAGCAGCTCCACAGGGGTCGGAAATCAGCCCCAGCATTTT
>NA|TRBV10-3|NA|TRBJ2-2
CAITPSSATGELFF
TGTGCCATCACCCCGAGTAGCGCAACCGGGGAGCTGTTTTTT
>TRBD1|TRBV5-1|NA|TRBJ1-4
CASSADPGDRDNEKLFF
TGCGCCAGCAGCGCTGATCCCGGGGACAGAGATAATGAAAAACTGTTTTTT
>NA|TRBV2|NA|TRBJ1-2
CASSNRVRGYGYTF
TGTGCCAGCAGCAACAGGGTGAGGGGCTATGGCTACACCTTC
>NA|TRBV19|once|TRBJ1-2
CASSIDPAGHGYTF
TGTGCCAGTAGTATAGATCCGGCAGGGCATGGCTACACCTTC
>NA|TRBV15|NA|TRBJ1-2
CATSVHETGYYGYTF
TGTGCCACCAGCGTCCACGAAACAGGGTATTATGGCTACACCTTC
>NA|TRBV12-3/TRBV12-4|NA|TRBJ1-5
CASTATEGQPQHF
TGTGCCAGCACAGCGACTGAAGGACAGCCCCAGCATTTT
>TRBD2|TRBV29-1|NA|TRBJ2-1
CSVDASGLYNEQFF
TGCAGCGTTGATGCTAGCGGCCTGTACAATGAGCAGTTCTTC
>NA|TRBV11-1|NA|TRBJ1-2
CASSLDRDGYTF
TGTGCCAGCAGCTTAGACAGGGATGGCTACACCTTC
>NA|TRBV7-2|NA|TRBJ2-1
CASSPEGAQFF
TGTGCCAGCAGCCCGGAGGGGGCGCAGTTCTTC
>NA|TRBV7-2|NA|TRBJ1-3
CASSGGQPASGNTIYF
TGTGCCAGCAGCGGAGGGCAGCCCGCCTCTGGAAACACCATATATTTT
>NA|TRBV21-1|NA|TRBJ2-2
CASSARRGNGELFF
TGTGCCAGCAGCGCAAGACGGGGGAACGGGGAGCTGTTTTTT
>NA|TRBV2|few|TRBJ1-1
CASSQDKNTEAFF
TGTGCCAGCAGCCAGGACAAGAACACTGAAGCTTTCTTT
>NA|TRBV2|NA|TRBJ1-2
CASSAPREGQSGYTF
TGTGCCAGCAGCGCCCCCCGGGAGGGACAAAGTGGCTACACCTTC
>NA|TRBV9|NA|TRBJ1-2
CASSVAGGFWGYTF
TGTGCCAGCAGCGTAGCTGGGGGGTTCTGGGGCTACACCTTC
>TRBD1|TRBV24-1|NA|TRBJ2-1
CATSDLKVTGTYNEQFF
TGTGCCACCAGTGATTTGAAAGTGACAGGGACCTACAATGAGCAGTTCTTC
>TRBD1|TRBV29-1|NA|TRBJ2-2
CSVVRSGQGYTGELFF
TGCAGCGTTGTCCGTTCGGGACAGGGGTACACCGGGGAGCTGTTTTTT
>TRBD2|TRBV5-8|once|TRBJ2-1
CASSWNSGRRTDEQFF
TGTGCCAGCAGCTGGAATAGCGGGAGAAGAACAGATGAGCAGTTCTTC
>NA|TRBV10-2|NA|TRBJ1-5
CASSESGGSNQPQHF
TGCGCCAGCAGTGAGTCCGGGGGTAGCAATCAGCCCCAGCATTTT
>TRBD2|TRBV30|once|TRBJ2-1
CAWSVLAGATEQFF
TGTGCCTGGAGTGTACTAGCGGGAGCAACTGAGCAGTTCTTC
>TRBD1|TRBV2|NA|TRBJ1-3
CASVRDRPPSSGNTIYF
TGTGCCAGCGTCCGGGACAGGCCGCCTAGCTCTGGAAACACCATATATTTT
>TRBD2|TRBV6-9|NA|TRBJ2-3
CASQAGELVDTQYF
TGTGCCAGCCAAGCGGGAGAATTAGTAGATACGCAGTATTTT
>NA|TRBV13|NA|TRBJ1-2
CASSPKDRPYGYTF
TGTGCCAGCAGCCCCAAAGACAGGCCATATGGCTACACCTTC
>NA|TRBV24-1|NA|TRBJ1-2
CATSPDFRDYGYTF
TGTGCCACCAGTCCAGACTTTCGTGACTATGGCTACACCTTC
>NA|TRBV30|NA|TRBJ1-1
CAWSGRGFPEAFF
TGTGCCTGGAGCGGTAGGGGTTTCCCTGAAGCTTTCTTT
>NA|TRBV7-8|NA|TRBJ2-7
CASSLARSSYEQYF
TGTGCCAGCAGCTTAGCTCGCAGCTCCTACGAGCAGTACTTC
>NA|TRBV4-3|NA|TRBJ1-6
CASSQDPGGNSPLHF
TGCGCCAGCAGCCAAGATCCCGGAGGGAATTCACCCCTCCACTTT
>NA|TRBV10-2|few|TRBJ2-7
CASGHEQYF
TGCGCCAGCGGGCACGAGCAGTACTTC
>NA|TRBV5-5|NA|TRBJ2-1
CASSLGGGPPPLNNEQFF
TGTGCCAGCAGCTTGGGCGGGGGCCCACCCCCCCTAAACAATGAGCAGTTCTTC
>TRBD1|TRBV28|NA|TRBJ1-2
CASSISTGGIANYGYTF
TGTGCCAGCAGTATCTCGACAGGGGGGATAGCTAACTATGGCTACACCTTC
>TRBD1|TRBV25-1|NA|TRBJ1-1
CASSAHRTGNEAFF
TGTGCCAGCAGTGCCCACCGGACAGGGAATGAAGCTTTCTTT
>TRBD1|TRBV6-1|NA|TRBJ1-1
CASSERGQGSTEAFF
TGTGCCAGCAGTGAACGGGGACAGGGCTCCACTGAAGCTTTCTTT
>NA|TRBV12-3/TRBV12-4|NA|TRBJ1-2
CASSLGLHYTF
TGTGCCAGCAGTTTGGGGCTCCACTACACCTTC
>NA|TRBV14|NA|TRBJ2-3
CASSPSGTNTQYF
TGTGCCAGCAGCCCAAGCGGGACAAATACGCAGTATTTT
>NA|TRBV6-2/TRBV6-3|NA|TRBJ1-5
CASSYLNQPQHF
TGTGCCAGCAGTTACCTTAATCAGCCCCAGCATTTT
>TRBD2|TRBV7-2|NA|TRBJ2-1
CASSLSTSGNTYNEQFF
TGTGCCAGCAGCTTAAGTACTAGCGGGAACACTTACAATGAGCAGTTCTTC
>NA|TRBV25-1|NA|TRBJ1-2
CASSVRVNYGYTF
TGTGCCAGCAGTGTTCGGGTTAACTATGGCTACACCTTC
>NA|TRBV7-3|few|TRBJ2-1
CASSPPPAEQFF
TGTGCCAGCAGCCCTCCCCCCGCGGAGCAGTTCTTC
>TRBD1|TRBV7-2|NA|TRBJ1-5
CASSLAFGRGRVNQPQHF
TGTGCCAGCAGCTTAGCTTTCGGCAGGGGGCGCGTGAATCAGCCCCAGCATTTT
>TRBD1|TRBV28|NA|TRBJ2-4
CASSPQGVGKNIQYF
TGTGCCAGCAGTCCCCAGGGGGTTGGAAAAAACATTCAGTACTTC
>TRBD1|TRBV7-8|NA|TRBJ1-3
CASSSIQGMGGNTIYF
TGTGCCAGCAGCTCCATACAGGGGATGGGGGGAAACACCATATATTTT
>NA|TRBV6-5|NA|TRBJ2-3
CASSYSGGRADTQYF
TGTGCCAGCAGTTACTCGGGAGGTCGCGCAGATACGCAGTATTTT
>NA|TRBV30|NA|TRBJ1-1
CAWSVPGGMNTEAFF
TGTGCCTGGAGTGTACCCGGAGGTATGAACACTGAAGCTTTCTTT
>TRBD1|TRBV5-1|NA|TRBJ1-1
CASSRTGDSAVTEAFF
TGCGCCAGCAGCCGGACAGGGGACTCGGCGGTCACTGAAGCTTTCTTT
>NA|TRBV28|NA|TRBJ2-6
CASSFSAQTGANVLTF
TGTGCCAGCAGTTTCTCCGCCCAGACTGGGGCCAACGTCCTGACTTTC
>TRBD1|TRBV30|NA|TRBJ1-2
CAWSIRDRGREGYTF
TGTGCCTGGAGTATCCGGGACAGGGGGCGCGAAGGCTACACCTTC